This T cell receptor beta chain comes out of a study of blood T cell repertoires in COVID-19. Study-wide background: The origin of the acute and convalescent COVID-19 samples was the United States, Italy and Spain. PBMCs, B-cell-depleted T cells, or T cells provided the cDNA or gDNA that made up the material.

While infection was still active, Seattle patients were enrolled and then followed longitudinally. Per the original data handling: Amplification of reference gene primers was used by the study to estimate nucleated cell counts. The assay was immunoSEQ multiplex PCR, and TCRdb's table has in-frame clones only and misses some. That table furnishes V, J and clone size, whereas the DNA furnished D and trimming. The repertoire holds hundreds of thousands of clones, about 93% seen once, with around 0.84% in the top ten. Trimming stripped 1 base from V and 4 bases from J, with 10 bases between. This CDR3 is built from 14 residues. Germline V gene sequence: CDR1 LGHDT, CDR2 YNNKEL (reference sequence).

The chain uses TRBV3-1 (or the pseudogene TRBV3-2) and TRBJ1-1; weak D call: TRBD1 (5 bases). This TCR was recovered from a man between 60 and 70 years old with COVID-19, enrolled during active disease. Sequences were obtained from peripheral blood. CDR3 residues: CASSQGGLGTEAFF. The CDR3 DNA sequence: TGTGCCAGCAGCCAAGGGGGACTGGGCACTGAAGCTTTCTTT.